This T cell receptor (beta chain) derives from a study of T-cell memory formation after mild COVID-19. Findings and limits, study-wide: SARS-CoV-2 specificity was not confirmed for second-wave clones peaking on day 37.

With regard to this clonotype: Its antigen is not known.

Trimming cost V 3 bases and J 6 bases; bases outside gene matches: 3. The CDR3 consists of 14 residues. Germline values: CDR1 SGHRS, CDR2 YFSETQ. Amplification by 5'RACE using constant-segment primers produced TCR alpha and TCR beta cDNA libraries that carried sample barcodes and UMIs. TCRdb re-called the 5' RACE reads with MiXCR, one entry per CDR3 protein. The sample records approximately 500,000 distinct CDR3 sequences, around a quarter being singletons. The sequence derives from an adult woman who had mild COVID-19 (a few samples of this study predate the infection). Cell type and time point are not known. V and J are TRBV5-1 and TRBJ1-4, with 9 bases lining up with TRBD1. Sequencing input: PBMCs or a T cell subset sorted from them (not recorded which). CDR3 DNA sequence: TGCGCCAGCAGCTCGGACAGGGGCGATGAAAAACTGTTTTTT. Amino acids: CASSSDRGDEKLFF.